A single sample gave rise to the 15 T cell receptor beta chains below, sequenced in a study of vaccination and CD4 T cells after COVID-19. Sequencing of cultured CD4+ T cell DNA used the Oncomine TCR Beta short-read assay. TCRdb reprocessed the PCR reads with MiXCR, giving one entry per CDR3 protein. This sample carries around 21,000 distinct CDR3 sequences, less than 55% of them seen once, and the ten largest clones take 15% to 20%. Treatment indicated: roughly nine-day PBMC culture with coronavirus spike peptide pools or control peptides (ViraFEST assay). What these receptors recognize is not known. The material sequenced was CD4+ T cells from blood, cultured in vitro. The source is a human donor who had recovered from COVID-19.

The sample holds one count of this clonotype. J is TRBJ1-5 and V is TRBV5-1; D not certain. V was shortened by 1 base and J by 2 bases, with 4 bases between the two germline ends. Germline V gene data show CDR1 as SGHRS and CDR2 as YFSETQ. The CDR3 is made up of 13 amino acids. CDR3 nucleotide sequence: TGCGCCAGCAGCTTGAACGGCAATCAGCCCCAGCATTTT. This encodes CASSLNGNQPQHF.

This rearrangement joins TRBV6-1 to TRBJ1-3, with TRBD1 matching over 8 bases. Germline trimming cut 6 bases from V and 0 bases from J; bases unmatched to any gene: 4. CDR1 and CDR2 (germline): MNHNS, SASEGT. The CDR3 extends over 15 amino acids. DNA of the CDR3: TGTGCCAGCAGAGACAGGGGAGTCTCTGGAAACACCATATATTTT. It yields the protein CASRDRGVSGNTIYF.

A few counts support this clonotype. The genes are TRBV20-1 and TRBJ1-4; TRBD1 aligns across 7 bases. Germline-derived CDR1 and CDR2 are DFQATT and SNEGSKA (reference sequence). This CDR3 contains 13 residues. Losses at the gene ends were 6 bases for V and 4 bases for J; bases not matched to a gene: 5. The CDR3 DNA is TGCAGTGCAACTGACAGGGTTAATGAAAAACTGTTTTTT. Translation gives CSATDRVNEKLFF.

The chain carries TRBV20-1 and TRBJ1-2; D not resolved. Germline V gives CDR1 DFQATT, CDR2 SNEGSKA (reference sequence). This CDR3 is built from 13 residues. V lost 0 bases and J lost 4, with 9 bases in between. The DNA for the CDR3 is TGCAGTGCTAGAGAGGGAGTAGTCTATGGCTACACCTTC. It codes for CSAREGVVYGYTF.

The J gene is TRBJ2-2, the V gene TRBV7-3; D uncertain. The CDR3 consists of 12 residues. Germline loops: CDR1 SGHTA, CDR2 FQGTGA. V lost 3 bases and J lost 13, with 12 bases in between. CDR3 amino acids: CASSLNPLTLFF. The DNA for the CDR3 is TGTGCCAGCAGCTTGAACCCTCTGACGCTGTTTTTT.

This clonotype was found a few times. CDR3 in amino acids: CSAIVGVVIAGDANTGELFF. For the CDR3, the DNA is TGCAGTGCTATCGTAGGGGTCGTGATAGCGGGGGACGCGAACACCGGGGAGCTGTTTTTT. The chain employs TRBV20-1 and TRBJ2-2, with 9 bases aligning to TRBD2. V shed 4 bases, J shed 0 bases, and the junction held 18 bases outside the gene matches. The germline CDR1 and CDR2 sequences are DFQATT and SNEGSKA (reference sequence). The CDR3 is 20 residues long.

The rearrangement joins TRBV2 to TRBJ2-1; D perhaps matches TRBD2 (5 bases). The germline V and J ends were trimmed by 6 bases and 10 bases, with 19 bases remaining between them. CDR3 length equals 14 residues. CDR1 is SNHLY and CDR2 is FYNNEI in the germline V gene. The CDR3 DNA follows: TGTGCCAGCAGCGGGATTCTCCCCGGCGGGGAGCAGTTCTTC. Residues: CASSGILPGGEQFF. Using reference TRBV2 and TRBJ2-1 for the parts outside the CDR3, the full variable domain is EPEVTQTPSHQVTQMGQEVILRCVPISNHLYFYWYRQILGQKVEFLVSFYNNEISEKSEIFDDQFSVERPDGSNFTLKIRSTKLEDSAMYFCASSGILPGGEQFFGPGTRLTVL.

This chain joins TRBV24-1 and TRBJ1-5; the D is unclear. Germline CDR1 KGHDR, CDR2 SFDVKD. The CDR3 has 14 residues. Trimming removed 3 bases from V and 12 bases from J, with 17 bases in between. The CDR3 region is CATSDPSNHQDQHF. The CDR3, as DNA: TGTGCCACCAGTGATCCAAGTAATCATCAGGACCAGCATTTT.

The CDR3 nucleotides are TGTGCCAGCAGCCCCCAAGCCCAAAACAATGAGCAGTTCTTC. As protein: CASSPQAQNNEQFF. This sequence joins TRBV7-2 and TRBJ2-1; D gene ambiguous. This CDR3 has 14 residues. Germline values: CDR1 SGHTA, CDR2 FQGNSA. V lost 5 bases, J lost 5 bases, and 13 bases lay in between.

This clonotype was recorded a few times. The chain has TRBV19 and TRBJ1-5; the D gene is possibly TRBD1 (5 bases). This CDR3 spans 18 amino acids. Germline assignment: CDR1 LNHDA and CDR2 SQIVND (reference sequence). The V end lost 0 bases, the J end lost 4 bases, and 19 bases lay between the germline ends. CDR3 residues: CASSIDGRGAIRNQPQHF. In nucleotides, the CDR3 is TGTGCCAGTAGTATAGATGGTCGCGGGGCCATAAGGAATCAGCCCCAGCATTTT.

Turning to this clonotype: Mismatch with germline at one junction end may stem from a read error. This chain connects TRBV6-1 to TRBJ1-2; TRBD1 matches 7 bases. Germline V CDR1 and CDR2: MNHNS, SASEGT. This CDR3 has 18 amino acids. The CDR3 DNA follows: TGTGCCAGCAGGGAAGAGCCGACGACAGGGCGGGCTAACTATGGCTACACCTTC. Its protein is CASREEPTTGRANYGYTF.

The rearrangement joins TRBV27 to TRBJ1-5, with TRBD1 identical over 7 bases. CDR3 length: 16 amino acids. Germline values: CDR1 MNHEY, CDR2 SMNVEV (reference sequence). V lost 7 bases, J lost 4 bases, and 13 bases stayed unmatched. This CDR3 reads CASTPGRGFPNQPQHF. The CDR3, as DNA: TGTGCCAGCACCCCCGGCAGGGGGTTCCCAAATCAGCCCCAGCATTTT.

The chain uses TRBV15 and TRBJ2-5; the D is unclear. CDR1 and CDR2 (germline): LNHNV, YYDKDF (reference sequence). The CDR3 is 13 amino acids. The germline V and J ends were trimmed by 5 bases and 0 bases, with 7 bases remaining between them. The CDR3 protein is CATSVGNQETQYF. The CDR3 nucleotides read TGTGCCACCAGCGTAGGGAACCAAGAGACCCAGTACTTC.

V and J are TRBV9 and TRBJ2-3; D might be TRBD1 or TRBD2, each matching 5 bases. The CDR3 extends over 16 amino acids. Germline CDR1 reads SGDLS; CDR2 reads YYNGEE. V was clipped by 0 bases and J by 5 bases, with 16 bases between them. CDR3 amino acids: CASSVGDGRREDTQYF. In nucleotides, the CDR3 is TGTGCCAGCAGCGTAGGGGACGGGCGTCGAGAAGATACGCAGTATTTT.

The CDR3 nucleotides read TGTGCCAGTAGTCGGGGGGCTTGGCAGCCCCAGCATTTT. Translated, it gives CASSRGAWQPQHF. This chain connects TRBV19 to TRBJ1-5; possibly TRBD1 for D (6 bases). CDR3 size: 13 residues. Trimming removed 5 bases at V and 7 bases at J, with 12 bases between. Germline loops: CDR1 LNHDA, CDR2 SQIVND (reference sequence).